This T cell receptor (beta chain) is from a study of blood T cell repertoires in COVID-19. Measured with immunoSEQ multiplex PCR; TCRdb has only the in-frame clones, and not every one. The sample lists 110,000 or so clones; approximately 84% were seen once. This clone was detected only once. The CDR3 contains 15 residues. V dropped 2 bases and J dropped 8; count of bases not matched to a gene: 10. Germline V gene lookup returns CDR1 KGHDR and CDR2 SFDVKD. Sequenced input: peripheral blood. The chain carries TRBV24-1 and TRBJ1-2; 7 bases fit TRBD1. This receptor was taken from a man aged 50 or older with acute or convalescent COVID-19. CDR3 loop: CATSDSGQASGGYTF. Here the CDR3 DNA reads TGTGCCACCAGTGATTCCGGACAGGCCTCTGGAGGCTACACCTTC.